This T cell receptor beta chain originates from a study of blood T cell repertoires in COVID-19. On the study more broadly: Whether acute or convalescent, the COVID-19 samples came from the United States, Italy and Spain. In each case, the material was cDNA or gDNA derived from T cells, B-cell-depleted T cells, or PBMCs.

The V gene lost 2 bases and the J gene lost 4 bases, with 20 bases spanning the gap. This CDR3 contains 17 residues. CDR1 SGHAT and CDR2 FQNNGV come from the germline V gene. Per the original data handling: Amplification from reference gene primers served as the basis for estimated nucleated cell counts. Sequencing used immunoSEQ multiplex PCR; TCRdb keeps in-frame clones, though not all of them. The DNA gave D and trimming, while V, J and clone size come from that table. The table has about 30,000 clones, around nine tenths seen once; the top ten hold under 30%. Input material: peripheral blood. This sequence was found in a human donor in a cohort sampled during active COVID-19. The chain joins TRBV11-2 to TRBJ1-1; D remains unclear. Written as DNA, the CDR3 is TGTGCCAGCAGCTTAAGTCCCGACCGGGTGAGCGGCACTGAAGCTTTCTTT. Protein: CASSLSPDRVSGTEAFF.